The next 20 T cell receptor beta chains were all read from a single sample in a study of blood T cells in healthy people across ages. A second PCR of roughly 7 to 11 cycles used a sample-barcoded 5' primer and a J-beta primer mix. MiXCR, run by TCRdb on the 5' RACE reads, gives a single entry per CDR3 protein. The sample includes about 1.6 million distinct CDR3 sequences, about 31% of them seen just once. What was sequenced was blood. These receptors came from a woman between 25 and 40 years old in good health.

This clonotype was seen a few times. The V and J genes are TRBV28 and TRBJ1-4; a possible D gene is TRBD1 (6 bases). In germline, CDR1 is MDHEN, CDR2 SYDVKM. The CDR3 runs to 14 residues. The germline V and J ends were trimmed by 2 bases and 7 bases, with 11 bases remaining between them. In DNA, the CDR3 is TGTGCCAGCAGTTTAGGGGGCAGCGTTGAAAAACTGTTTTTT. Translation: CASSLGGSVEKLFF.

This sequence joins TRBV6-1 and TRBJ1-2; 9 positions match TRBD1. CDR3 length: 12 residues. V lost 10 bases to trimming and J lost 8 bases; unmatched junction nucleotides: 8. The germline CDR1 and CDR2 sequences are MNHNS and SASEGT. The CDR3 sequence: CATMGQGEGYTF. The DNA of the CDR3 is TGTGCCACCATGGGACAGGGAGAAGGCTACACCTTC.

This clonotype was seen many times. The chain has TRBV20-1 and TRBJ2-7; 8 nucleotides match TRBD1. V gave up 2 bases and J gave up 7 bases; unmatched junction bases: 4. Germline V gene lookup returns CDR1 DFQATT and CDR2 SNEGSKA (reference sequence). The CDR3 sequence is 12 residues long. DNA for the CDR3: TGCAGTGCTAGACAGGGGGCGGGAGAGCAGTACTTC. Translating gives CSARQGAGEQYF.

The chain has TRBV7-6 and TRBJ1-1; D is possibly TRBD1 (5 bases). V shed 5 bases and J shed 3 bases, with 13 bases lying between them. CDR1 and CDR2 (germline): SGHVS, FNYEAQ. The CDR3 has 14 amino acids. Written as DNA, the CDR3 is TGTGCCAGCAGCCCGGGCGGACACGACACTGAAGCTTTCTTT. It specifies CASSPGGHDTEAFF.

This chain links TRBV11-2 with TRBJ2-1; D might be TRBD2 (5 bases). This CDR3 is built from 14 residues. From germline, CDR1 is SGHAT and CDR2 FQNNGV. Trimming pared 5 bases from V and 7 bases from J, leaving 15 bases between. CDR3 sequence: CASSRGMGVNEQFF. CDR3 nucleotide sequence: TGTGCCAGCAGCCGGGGAATGGGAGTAAATGAGCAGTTCTTC.

This clonotype has just a few counts. J is TRBJ1-6 and V is TRBV5-1; 8 nucleotides agree with TRBD1. The germline V gene encodes CDR1 SGHRS and CDR2 YFSETQ. The J segment lost 10 bases and the V segment lost 1 base, leaving 10 bases of the junction unmatched. The CDR3 runs to 16 residues. CDR3 loop: CASSLYTGQESSPLHF. CDR3 bases: TGCGCCAGCAGCTTGTATACGGGACAGGAATCATCACCCCTCCACTTT.

Points on this clonotype: A junction boundary mismatches the germline segment, possibly from a read error. The rearrangement joins TRBV30 to TRBJ2-6; weak D call: TRBD1 (5 bases). Germline loops: CDR1 GTSNPN, CDR2 SVGIG (reference sequence). The CDR3 covers 15 residues. CDR3 in DNA: TGTGCCCGGAGTCCCCAGGGTCCTGGGGCCAACGTCCTGACTTTC. Its protein is CARSPQGPGANVLTF.

There are a few counts of this clonotype. The rearrangement joins TRBV7-2 to TRBJ1-1; D is undetermined. Germline V gene data show CDR1 as SGHTA and CDR2 as FQGNSA. Trimming took 8 bases from V and 3 from J, leaving 10 bases between them. The CDR3 loop spans 12 amino acids. The CDR3 sequence: CASSGDYTEAFF. DNA for the CDR3: TGTGCCAGCTCAGGTGATTACACTGAAGCTTTCTTT.

As concerns this clonotype: At one boundary the junction diverges from the germline segment, which might be a read error. The chain has TRBV20-1 and TRBJ2-1; D is unresolved. This CDR3 has 10 amino acids. Germline V lookup: CDR1 DFQATT, CDR2 SNEGSKA (reference sequence). CDR3 amino acids: CRAREWEQFF. CDR3 coding DNA: TGCAGGGCTAGAGAGTGGGAGCAGTTCTTC.

This sequence joins TRBV12-3 or TRBV12-4 and TRBJ2-7; D might be TRBD2 (6 bases). There are 14 residues in the CDR3. Trimming took off 3 bases at V and 6 bases at J, with 15 bases between the two ends. CDR3 sequence: CASSLVGLAREQYF. CDR3 DNA sequence: TGTGCCAGCAGTTTGGTTGGGCTAGCGCGCGAGCAGTACTTC.

This chain uses TRBV5-1 with TRBJ2-7; 14 nucleotides line up with TRBD2. The J call is doubtful: the DNA matches TRBJ2-5 better. The CDR3 covers 17 residues. Per germline, CDR1 SGHRS and CDR2 YFSETQ. CDR3 residues: CASSLEGTSGGKETQYF. CDR3 sequence (DNA): TGCGCCAGCAGCTTGGAAGGGACTAGCGGGGGTAAAGAGACCCAGTACTTC.

The rearrangement joins TRBV7-9 to TRBJ2-3, with D maybe TRBD1 (5 bases). CDR1 and CDR2 from the germline V gene are SEHNR and FQNEAQ (reference sequence). V shed 9 bases and J shed 3 bases, with 10 bases lying between them. This CDR3 is built from 12 residues. CDR3 nucleotide sequence: TGTGCCAGGGTAGGGGCAACAGATACGCAGTATTTT. Amino acid sequence: CARVGATDTQYF.

This clonotype was seen repeatedly, ten times or more. The chain is built from TRBV29-1 and TRBJ2-1, with 9 bases fitting TRBD2. This CDR3 spans 13 amino acids. Germline trimming cut 6 bases from V and 8 bases from J; bases unmatched to any gene: 8. Germline CDR1 reads SQVTM; CDR2 reads ANQGSEA. The CDR3 DNA reads TGCAGCGTCCCGGGACTAGCTAGCTATGAGCAGTTCTTC. Its translation is CSVPGLASYEQFF.

The chain employs TRBV5-1 and TRBJ2-7; tentatively, D is TRBD2 (6 bases). Deletions cut 1 base from V and 4 bases from J, with 18 bases between. This CDR3 has 16 residues. Germline V lookup: CDR1 SGHRS, CDR2 YFSETQ. The CDR3 coding sequence is TGCGCCAGCAGCTTGTCCCCCTCGGGAGTCGGGTACGAGCAGTACTTC. This encodes CASSLSPSGVGYEQYF.

The chain employs TRBV5-1 and TRBJ1-2, with 7 bases aligning to TRBD1. CDR3 length: 15 amino acids. Germline trimming cut 0 bases from V and 8 bases from J; bases unmatched to any gene: 10. Per germline, CDR1 SGHRS and CDR2 YFSETQ. CDR3 sequence (DNA): TGCGCCAGCAGCTTGGAGGTAGGGGGCGCGTTCGGCTACACCTTC. Translating gives CASSLEVGGAFGYTF.

A remark on this clonotype: A read error is possible here, since a much larger clone lies one base away. V gene TRBV4-2 combines with J gene TRBJ2-3, with 7 bases that match TRBD1. Germline CDR1 and CDR2: LGHNA and YNFKEQ. The CDR3 consists of 15 residues. The CDR3 reads CASSQEARRTGTQYF. CDR3 bases: TGTGCCAGCAGCCAAGAGGCCAGACGGACAGGTACGCAGTATTTT.

This clonotype was observed a few times. The chain links TRBV20-1 to TRBJ2-1, with 8 bases aligning to TRBD2. Germline values: CDR1 DFQATT, CDR2 SNEGSKA (reference sequence). V shed 6 bases and J 2 bases; nucleotides not matched to a gene: 6. The CDR3 sequence is 14 residues long. The CDR3, as DNA: TGCAGTGCCACGACTAGCGACCCCTACAATGAGCAGTTCTTC. Amino acids: CSATTSDPYNEQFF.

V usage is TRBV7-8 and J usage is TRBJ2-7; TRBD1 matches 9 bases. Trimming removed 5 bases from V and 2 bases from J; junction bases left unmatched: 7. The germline V gene encodes CDR1 SGHVS and CDR2 FQNEAQ. This CDR3 is 15 amino acids long. The CDR3 protein is CASSPRDRVTYEQYF. As DNA, the CDR3 is TGTGCCAGCAGCCCCCGGGACAGGGTCACCTACGAGCAGTACTTC. Filled out from reference TRBV7-8 and TRBJ2-7, the complete variable domain reads GAGVSQSPRYKVAKRGQDVALRCDPISGHVSLFWYQQALGQGPEFLTYFQNEAQLDKSGLPSDRFFAERPEGSVSTLKIQRTQQEDSAVYLCASSPRDRVTYEQYFGPGTRLTVT.

This clonotype was observed a single time. The chain couples TRBV2 to TRBJ2-1; D might be TRBD1 or TRBD2, each matching 7 bases. The CDR3 has 14 residues. The germline gives CDR1 SNHLY, CDR2 FYNNEI. Between the trimmed V and J ends, which lost 10 bases and 9 bases, there was a span of 22 bases. This CDR3 reads CAIGMRPGGGEQFF. DNA for the CDR3: TGTGCCATCGGAATGAGGCCAGGGGGGGGTGAGCAGTTCTTC.

A remark on this clonotype: A much larger clone lies a single base off, so this may be a read error. This sequence joins TRBV12-3 or TRBV12-4 and TRBJ1-2; TRBD1 matches at 9 bases. This CDR3 has 14 amino acids. J lost 7 bases, V lost 3 bases, and 6 bases had no gene match. The CDR3 sequence: CASSLAGQGSGYTF. The CDR3 DNA follows: TGTGCCAGCAGTTTGGCGGGACAGGGTTCTGGCTACACCTTC.